The 16 T cell receptor beta chains given below trace back to one sample, sequenced in a study of naive and memory T cell subsets. Amplification of ligated cDNA took four PCR rounds with SP2 and nested alpha and beta constant primers. TCRdb re-analysed the UMI-ligation and nested PCR reads in MiXCR, keeping a single row per CDR3 protein. This sample yields around 35,000 distinct CDR3 sequences, of which approximately 11% are seen a single time; around 3.9% belongs to the top ten. Treatment in this sample: skin biopsy from PPD injection site in Mantoux-positive individual. TCR cDNA received a 3' ligated oligonucleotide that carried a UMI. The specimen was skin, collected from a tuberculin skin test site. All receptors come from an adult in good health.

At least ten counts were recorded for this clonotype. The V call is TRBV6-2 or TRBV6-3, the J call TRBJ1-1; D gene uncertain. The CDR3 extends over 14 amino acids. Germline V gene lookup returns CDR1 MNHEY and CDR2 SVGEGT. The V end lost 6 bases, the J end lost 1 base, and 12 bases lay between the germline ends. CDR3 sequence reads: CASSARTANTEAFF. CDR3 DNA: TGTGCCAGCAGCGCCCGCACAGCGAACACTGAAGCTTTCTTT.

The genes are TRBV6-5 and TRBJ2-7; TRBD1 aligns across 9 bases. J lost 5 bases, V lost 2 bases, and 4 bases had no gene match. In germline, CDR1 is MNHEY, CDR2 SVGAGI. This CDR3 has 14 residues. The CDR3 spells CASSYGDRAHEQYF. For the CDR3, the DNA is TGTGCCAGCAGTTACGGGGACAGGGCTCACGAGCAGTACTTC.

This clonotype has at least ten counts. The genes are TRBV20-1 and TRBJ2-1, with D perhaps matching TRBD2 (6 bases). CDR3 length equals 16 residues. From germline, CDR1 is DFQATT and CDR2 SNEGSKA (reference sequence). V lost 1 base, J lost 1 base, and 14 bases lay in between. The CDR3 bases are TGCAGTGCTAGAGGTGGGGGGAGGACGTCCTACAATGAGCAGTTCTTC. Translating gives CSARGGGRTSYNEQFF.

This clonotype was seen ten or more times. The rearrangement uses TRBV10-2 and TRBJ2-5, with 7 nucleotides matching TRBD2. The CDR3 covers 17 residues. Germline trimming cut 1 base from V and 2 bases from J; bases unmatched to any gene: 10. From germline, CDR1 is WSHSY and CDR2 SAAADI. CDR3 amino acids: CASSELIAGALQETQYF. CDR3 DNA: TGCGCCAGCAGTGAGTTGATAGCGGGTGCCCTACAAGAGACCCAGTACTTC.

This clonotype has more than one count but fewer than ten. As DNA, the CDR3 is TGTGCCAGTAGCCCGACAGGGTCGAAAGAGACCCAGTACTTC. Translation: CASSPTGSKETQYF. This chain connects TRBV19 to TRBJ2-5; 7 nucleotides agree with TRBD1. Per germline, CDR1 LNHDA and CDR2 SQIVND (reference sequence). V was clipped by 6 bases and J by 3 bases; unmatched bases: 7. The CDR3 is 14 amino acids. Together with reference TRBV19 and TRBJ2-5, the CDR3 gives the full variable domain: DGGITQSPKYLFRKEGQNVTLSCEQNLNHDAMYWYRQDPGQGLRLIYYSQIVNDFQKGDIAEGYSVSREKKESFPLTVTSAQKNPTAFYLCASSPTGSKETQYFGPGTRLLVL.

This clonotype was recorded at least ten times. The V gene is TRBV5-1, the J gene TRBJ2-1; the D is unclear. The V end lost 2 bases, the J end lost 0 bases, and 9 bases lay between the germline ends. The CDR3 extends over 15 amino acids. Germline V gene lookup returns CDR1 SGHRS and CDR2 YFSETQ. The CDR3: CASSFGLSSYNEQFF. CDR3 DNA sequence: TGCGCCAGCAGCTTCGGGTTGAGCTCCTACAATGAGCAGTTCTTC.

This clonotype was recorded at least ten times. The rearrangement links TRBV30 to TRBJ2-5; D is uncertain. CDR1 and CDR2 (germline): GTSNPN, SVGIG (reference sequence). Trimming stripped 6 bases from V and 7 bases from J, with 12 bases between. The CDR3 sequence is 11 residues long. CDR3 nucleotide sequence: TGTGCCTGCCCCCAAAGTGGGACCCAGTACTTC. Its translation is CACPQSGTQYF.

This clonotype was counted ten times or more. This chain links TRBV29-1 with TRBJ2-3, with 7 bases aligning to TRBD2. CDR1 and CDR2 from the germline V gene are SQVTM and ANQGSEA. Unmatched junction bases numbered 3, after V lost 4 bases and J lost 2 bases. This CDR3 region has 13 residues. CDR3 in DNA: TGCAGCGTTGGGGGGGGAGTCACAGATACGCAGTATTTT. Its protein is CSVGGGVTDTQYF.

The table lists this clonotype with many counts. The chain carries TRBV11-2 and TRBJ2-1; D gene uncertain. Germline CDR1 and CDR2: SGHAT and FQNNGV. The CDR3 loop spans 13 amino acids. The germline V and J ends were trimmed by 1 base and 3 bases, with 4 bases remaining between them. For the CDR3, the DNA is TGTGCCAGCAGCTTAGCGAACTACAATGAGCAGTTCTTC. This translates into CASSLANYNEQFF.

The genes are TRBV12-3 or TRBV12-4 and TRBJ1-5; tentatively, D is TRBD1 (5 bases). The CDR3 loop spans 17 amino acids. V lost 6 bases, J lost 1 base, and 19 bases lay in between. The CDR3 loop reads CASRQAEMVSSNQPQHF. Written as DNA, the CDR3 is TGTGCCAGCAGACAGGCGGAAATGGTTTCGAGCAATCAGCCCCAGCATTTT.

This chain joins TRBV6-5 and TRBJ2-1, with 10 bases fitting TRBD2. CDR1 and CDR2 from the germline V gene are MNHEY and SVGAGI. This CDR3 is built from 13 residues. The junction had 5 bases not matched to a gene; V was cut back by 6 bases and J by 9 bases. CDR3 in amino acids: CASRLAGRSEQFF. DNA of the CDR3: TGTGCCAGCAGACTAGCGGGGAGGAGTGAGCAGTTCTTC.

This clonotype was seen repeatedly, ten times or more. The chain employs TRBV20-1 and TRBJ2-3, with 12 positions matching TRBD2. The germline V gene has CDR1 DFQATT and CDR2 SNEGSKA (reference sequence). The CDR3 runs to 17 residues. With V trimmed by 6 bases and J by 0 bases, 10 bases remained unmatched. CDR3 DNA sequence: TGCAGTGCACCTGGACTAGCGGGATCAGTTAGCACAGATACGCAGTATTTT. This sequence encodes CSAPGLAGSVSTDTQYF.

This clonotype was seen more than once but under ten times. The chain couples TRBV7-9 to TRBJ2-7; possibly TRBD1 for D (5 bases). The ends were cut back, 0 bases at V and 2 bases at J, with 14 bases in the middle. Per germline, CDR1 SEHNR and CDR2 FQNEAQ (reference sequence). CDR3 length: 16 residues. The CDR3 DNA reads TGTGCCAGCAGCTTAGCGGTTACAGGTCGCGCCTACGAGCAGTACTTC. This translates into CASSLAVTGRAYEQYF. Filled out from reference TRBV7-9 and TRBJ2-7, the complete variable domain reads DTGVSQNPRHKITKRGQNVTFRCDPISEHNRLYWYRQTLGQGPEFLTYFQNEAQLEKSRLLSDRFSAERPKGSFSTLEIQRTEQGDSAMYLCASSLAVTGRAYEQYFGPGTRLTVT.

This clonotype was counted many times. The chain uses TRBV4-2 and TRBJ2-5; TRBD2 matches at 12 bases. CDR3 length equals 18 residues. V shed 3 bases, J shed 1 base, and the junction held 9 bases outside the gene matches. From germline, CDR1 is LGHNA and CDR2 YNFKEQ. The CDR3 reads CASSQRTSGVGSQETQYF. CDR3 in DNA: TGTGCCAGCAGCCAGAGGACTAGCGGGGTTGGCAGCCAAGAGACCCAGTACTTC.

This clonotype was detected only a few times. The gene calls are TRBV20-1 and TRBJ2-5; D gene unclear. V lost 6 bases to trimming and J lost 2 bases, with 13 bases between them. This CDR3 spans 13 amino acids. The germline CDR1 and CDR2 sequences are DFQATT and SNEGSKA (reference sequence). The CDR3 sequence: CSAGTSVQETQYF. CDR3 nucleotide sequence: TGCAGTGCGGGTACCAGCGTACAAGAGACCCAGTACTTC.

This clonotype was observed many times. The chain carries TRBV30 and TRBJ2-7; the match to TRBD1 covers 8 bases. With 4 bases clipped from V and 4 bases from J, the junction kept 3 bases outside the gene matches. The germline V gene has CDR1 GTSNPN and CDR2 SVGIG (reference sequence). This CDR3 contains 12 residues. DNA for the CDR3: TGTGCCTGGACCACAGGGGGTTACGAGCAGTACTTC. Its protein is CAWTTGGYEQYF. Supplemented by reference TRBV30 and TRBJ2-7, the full variable domain reads SQTIHQWPATLVQPVGSPLSLECTVEGTSNPNLYWYRQAAGRGLQLLFYSVGIGQISSEVPQNLSASRPQDRQFILSSKKLLLSDSGFYLCAWTTGGYEQYFGPGTRLTVT.